Below, 32 T cell receptor beta chains from the same sample are listed, as sequenced in a study of T cell changes during pregnancy in multiple sclerosis. Assay: immunoSEQ multiplex PCR; the TCRdb copy retains only in-frame clones and omits some. The sample includes 30,000 to 45,000 clones, about 92% seen only once; the top ten take 10% to 15%. Material: CD8+ T cells from peripheral blood mononuclear cells, obtained in the first trimester of pregnancy. The source is a female donor with multiple sclerosis, enrolled in a pregnancy study.

The chain has TRBV19 and TRBJ1-1; D is perhaps TRBD1 (5 bases). Germline-derived CDR1 and CDR2 are LNHDA and SQIVND (reference sequence). The CDR3 has 12 residues. V lost 5 bases and J 5 bases, leaving 9 bases between the germline ends. CDR3 protein: CASSPGGTEAFF. For the CDR3, the DNA is TGTGCCAGTAGTCCCGGGGGTACTGAAGCTTTCTTT.

V usage is TRBV7-9 and J usage is TRBJ2-7; perhaps TRBD2 as D (5 bases). The ends were cut back, 4 bases at V and 1 base at J, with 11 bases in the middle. This CDR3 is built from 14 residues. The germline V gene encodes CDR1 SEHNR and CDR2 FQNEAQ (reference sequence). CDR3 region: CASSSPTGSYEQYF. CDR3 in DNA: TGTGCCAGCAGCTCCCCGACGGGGTCCTACGAGCAGTACTTC.

The chain is built from TRBV19 and TRBJ1-5; D is unclear. Per the germline V gene, CDR1 is LNHDA and CDR2 is SQIVND (reference sequence). The CDR3 extends over 12 amino acids. Trimming pared 7 bases from V and 4 bases from J, leaving 8 bases between. CDR3 bases: TGTGCCAGTAAAGACGGGAATCAGCCCCAGCATTTT. This encodes CASKDGNQPQHF.

V is TRBV7-9 and J is TRBJ2-7; no firm D call. CDR1 and CDR2 (germline): SEHNR, FQNEAQ (reference sequence). The CDR3 is made up of 13 amino acids. Trimming cost V 5 bases and J 0 bases, with 8 bases left between them. CDR3 in amino acids: CASSAGGSYEQYF. The CDR3 region has the DNA TGTGCCAGCAGCGCCGGTGGCTCCTACGAGCAGTACTTC.

This clone was seen just once. The chain uses TRBV7-9 and TRBJ1-1; 8 bases agree with TRBD1. V lost 5 bases to trimming and J lost 2 bases; unmatched junction nucleotides: 7. The CDR3 has 15 residues. The germline V gene encodes CDR1 SEHNR and CDR2 FQNEAQ (reference sequence). For the CDR3, the DNA is TGTGCCAGCAGCGTCGGGGACAGGCGCAACACTGAAGCTTTCTTT. Translation gives CASSVGDRRNTEAFF.

This clone was recorded once. The chain couples TRBV27 to TRBJ1-1, with 10 nucleotides matching TRBD1. In germline, CDR1 is MNHEY, CDR2 SMNVEV (reference sequence). Trimming removed 4 bases from V and 8 bases from J; junction bases left unmatched: 7. The CDR3 runs 14 residues. The CDR3, as DNA: TGTGCCAGCAGTTACGAGACAGGGGGCAAGGAAGCTTTCTTT. Translated: CASSYETGGKEAFF.

The J gene is TRBJ2-1, the V gene TRBV5-6; possibly TRBD2 for D (6 bases). V was shortened by 5 bases and J by 6 bases, with 12 bases between the two germline ends. Germline loops: CDR1 SGHDT, CDR2 YYEEEE. CDR3 length: 13 residues. The CDR3 here is CASRGLLTNEQFF. In DNA form, the CDR3 reads TGTGCCAGCAGAGGACTACTAACCAATGAGCAGTTCTTC.

The chain uses TRBV11-2 and TRBJ2-1; D may be TRBD2 (5 bases). The CDR3 contains 12 residues. Germline V gives CDR1 SGHAT, CDR2 FQNNGV. Trimming took off 6 bases at V and 4 bases at J, with 7 bases between the two ends. CDR3 region: CASRGLYNEQFF. Here the CDR3 DNA reads TGTGCCAGCAGAGGACTTTACAATGAGCAGTTCTTC.

The rearrangement links TRBV4-1 to TRBJ2-7; D is uncertain. Trimming removed 0 bases from V and 0 bases from J, with 9 bases in between. Germline loops: CDR1 MGHRA, CDR2 YSYEKL. CDR3 length: 15 amino acids. Written as DNA, the CDR3 is TGCGCCAGCAGCCAAGAAAGTCCAGGCTCCTACGAGCAGTACTTC. Amino acids: CASSQESPGSYEQYF.

The V call is TRBV5-1, the J call TRBJ1-1; a weak D match, TRBD1 (6 bases). The CDR3 has 14 amino acids. Trimming stripped 7 bases from V and 1 base from J, with 14 bases between. Germline assignment: CDR1 SGHRS and CDR2 YFSETQ. The CDR3 region has the DNA TGCGCCAGCGGGTCCCGGGACAAGAACACTGAAGCTTTCTTT. This encodes CASGSRDKNTEAFF.

V is TRBV6-1 and J is TRBJ1-1; D remains ambiguous. The CDR3 is 16 residues long. Germline V CDR1 and CDR2: MNHNS, SASEGT. V lost 2 bases to trimming and J lost 4 bases, with 17 bases between them. The chain's CDR3 is CASSELLLEGGTEAFF. CDR3 bases: TGTGCCAGCAGTGAACTCCTCCTAGAGGGAGGCACTGAAGCTTTCTTT.

This chain links TRBV27 with TRBJ1-5; D is possibly TRBD1 (5 bases). The CDR3 runs to 16 residues. V dropped 8 bases and J dropped 0 bases, with 17 bases sitting between them. Looked up from germline, CDR1 is MNHEY and CDR2 is SMNVEV (reference sequence). In nucleotides, the CDR3 is TGTGCCAGCCTTCCTTCAGCGGGGCATAGCAATCAGCCCCAGCATTTT. Amino acids: CASLPSAGHSNQPQHF.

The chain's CDR3 is CASSDNWGGGEKLFF. The CDR3 DNA follows: TGTGCCAGTAGCGACAATTGGGGAGGTGGGGAAAAACTGTTTTTT. V gene TRBV19 combines with J gene TRBJ1-4; D is undetermined. The CDR3 is 15 amino acids. Germline CDR1 is LNHDA and CDR2 is SQIVND (reference sequence). With 6 bases removed from V and 8 bases from J, the gap between germline ends came to 19 bases.

The CDR3 loop reads CASSHLSYNEQFF. CDR3 nucleotide sequence: TGCGCCAGCAGCCACCTCTCCTACAATGAGCAGTTCTTC. The V gene is TRBV4-1, the J gene TRBJ2-1; no firm D call. The ends were cut back, 3 bases at V and 0 bases at J, with 3 bases in the middle. Germline values: CDR1 MGHRA, CDR2 YSYEKL. The CDR3 extends over 13 amino acids.

The chain joins TRBV5-4 to TRBJ2-5; possibly TRBD2 for D (7 bases). The V gene lost 0 bases and the J gene lost 5 bases, with 14 bases spanning the gap. The CDR3 loop spans 15 amino acids. Per the germline V gene, CDR1 is SGHNT and CDR2 is YYREEE (reference sequence). This CDR3 is CASSLDRGAGETQYF. DNA for the CDR3: TGTGCCAGCAGCTTGGACCGGGGGGCCGGGGAGACCCAGTACTTC.

The chain recombines TRBV27 with TRBJ2-7, with a possible D match to TRBD1 (5 bases). The germline V gene has CDR1 MNHEY and CDR2 SMNVEV (reference sequence). V dropped 2 bases and J dropped 0 bases, with 14 bases sitting between them. CDR3 length: 16 amino acids. The CDR3 loop reads CASSLSLQASSYEQYF. The CDR3 DNA follows: TGTGCCAGCAGTTTAAGTTTACAGGCCTCCTCCTACGAGCAGTACTTC.

The chain is built from TRBV19 and TRBJ1-4, with 8 bases that match TRBD1. CDR3 length: 14 amino acids. V lost 6 bases and J lost 3; bases outside the gene matches: 3. Per germline, CDR1 LNHDA and CDR2 SQIVND (reference sequence). DNA of the CDR3: TGTGCCAGTAGCCGACAGGGGCCTAATGAAAAACTGTTTTTT. Translating it yields CASSRQGPNEKLFF.

The chain combines TRBV27 with TRBJ1-4, with 10 bases matching TRBD1. The CDR3 runs to 21 residues. The germline CDR1 and CDR2 sequences are MNHEY and SMNVEV (reference sequence). Trimming removed 5 bases from V and 4 bases from J; junction bases left unmatched: 22. The CDR3 DNA is TGTGCCAGCAGTCTCCTAGGGACAGGGGTTCCGGTAAGCAAGGGTAATGAAAAACTGTTTTTT. Its translation is CASSLLGTGVPVSKGNEKLFF.

The chain is built from TRBV7-9 and TRBJ2-1, with 7 nucleotides matching TRBD2. With 1 base clipped from V and 6 bases from J, the junction kept 9 bases outside the gene matches. Germline lookup yields CDR1 SEHNR and CDR2 FQNEAQ (reference sequence). The CDR3 has 16 amino acids. DNA of the CDR3: TGTGCCAGCAGCTTAGACGGGGGGTCAGAGATCAATGAGCAGTTCTTC. Amino acids: CASSLDGGSEINEQFF.

V gene TRBV15 combines with J gene TRBJ2-3; D is uncertain. The V end was cut by 4 bases, the J end by 0 bases, with 8 bases between. CDR1 LNHNV and CDR2 YYDKDF come from the germline V gene (reference sequence). The CDR3 totals 14 residues. CDR3 sequence reads: CATSTLTSTDTQYF. The DNA for the CDR3 is TGTGCCACCAGCACGTTGACTAGCACAGATACGCAGTATTTT.

J is TRBJ1-1 and V is TRBV5-1; TRBD1 is a possible D gene (6 bases). V was pared by 4 bases and J by 1 base, with 17 bases between. The CDR3 sequence is 16 residues long. CDR1 and CDR2 (germline): SGHRS, YFSETQ. DNA of the CDR3: TGCGCCAGCAGCGCGGAGGGGGGGACGACGAACACTGAAGCTTTCTTT. This encodes CASSAEGGTTNTEAFF.

V usage is TRBV13 and J usage is TRBJ2-5; 12 bases map to TRBD2. Looked up from germline, CDR1 is PRHDT and CDR2 is FYEKMQ (reference sequence). Trimming removed 3 bases from V and 2 bases from J; junction bases left unmatched: 7. There are 17 residues in the CDR3. DNA of the CDR3: TGTGCCAGCAGCTTGCAGACTAGCGGGGGAGATCAAGAGACCCAGTACTTC. Protein: CASSLQTSGGDQETQYF.

This clone has just one count. The gene calls are TRBV9 and TRBJ1-2; D is possibly TRBD1 (5 bases). The CDR3 totals 13 residues. The germline gives CDR1 SGDLS, CDR2 YYNGEE. Trimming stripped 5 bases from V and 7 bases from J, with 15 bases between. CDR3 amino acids: CASRDYPGSGYTF. CDR3 DNA sequence: TGTGCCAGCAGGGACTATCCAGGGTCTGGCTACACCTTC. The complete variable domain, with remaining parts taken from reference TRBV9 and TRBJ1-2, reads DSGVTQTPKHLITATGQRVTLRCSPRSGDLSVYWYQQSLDQGLQFLIQYYNGEERAKGNILERFSAQQFPDLHSELNLSSLELGDSALYFCASRDYPGSGYTFGSGTRLTVV.

The chain recombines TRBV5-1 with TRBJ1-1; D is perhaps TRBD1 (5 bases). Germline-derived CDR1 and CDR2 are SGHRS and YFSETQ. The CDR3 has 18 amino acids. Trimming shortened V by 2 bases and J by 9 bases, and 29 bases separated the two germline ends. The CDR3 region has the DNA TGCGCCAGCAGCTTTGGGGCTTTTATAGGACCAAAGAGGTCCCAAGCTTTCTTT. Translating it yields CASSFGAFIGPKRSQAFF.

The rearrangement joins TRBV6-1 to TRBJ1-3, with a weak D call TRBD1 (6 bases). CDR1 and CDR2 from the germline V gene are MNHNS and SASEGT. This CDR3 has 13 amino acids. The germline V and J ends were trimmed by 3 bases and 4 bases, with 7 bases remaining between them. The CDR3 loop reads CASSDGQGNTIYF. The DNA of the CDR3 is TGTGCCAGCAGTGACGGACAGGGAAACACCATATATTTT.

The gene calls are TRBV6-1 and TRBJ1-1, with 9 bases lining up with TRBD1. Germline CDR1 is MNHNS and CDR2 is SASEGT. J was trimmed by 4 bases and V by 6 bases; bases with no gene match: 9. This CDR3 is 15 amino acids long. Here the CDR3 reads CASRDFRDRVTEAFF. In nucleotides, the CDR3 is TGTGCCAGCAGAGACTTCCGGGACAGGGTCACTGAAGCTTTCTTT.

The rearrangement joins TRBV6-1 to TRBJ1-2, with 8 positions matching TRBD1. Losses at the gene ends were 1 base for V and 3 bases for J; bases not matched to a gene: 7. The germline V gene has CDR1 MNHNS and CDR2 SASEGT. The CDR3 loop spans 16 amino acids. The CDR3 spells CASSEGLDRAYYGYTF. In nucleotides, the CDR3 is TGTGCCAGCAGTGAAGGCTTGGACAGGGCGTACTATGGCTACACCTTC.

The chain is built from TRBV7-2 and TRBJ2-7, with TRBD1 matching over 8 bases. CDR1 is SGHTA, CDR2 FQGNSA, per germline. V dropped 6 bases and J dropped 5; count of bases not matched to a gene: 6. This CDR3 is 13 amino acids long. In DNA form, the CDR3 reads TGTGCCAGCAGTCTAAACAGGGGGAACGAGCAGTACTTC. Its translation is CASSLNRGNEQYF.

The rearrangement uses TRBV6-1 and TRBJ1-1; 7 nucleotides line up with TRBD1. Trimming took 7 bases from V and 3 from J; bases not matched to a gene: 11. This CDR3 region has 15 residues. Germline V gives CDR1 MNHNS, CDR2 SASEGT. The chain's CDR3 is CASTLTGRGDTEAFF. The CDR3 nucleotides are TGTGCCAGCACCCTGACAGGGAGAGGGGACACTGAAGCTTTCTTT.

This chain connects TRBV6-4 to TRBJ1-6; a possible D gene is TRBD1 (5 bases). The CDR3 contains 14 residues. In germline, CDR1 is MRHNA, CDR2 SNTAGT. The germline V and J ends were trimmed by 3 bases and 7 bases, with 10 bases remaining between them. CDR3 bases: TGTGCCAGCAGTGAACAGGCCGCGAATTCACCCCTCCACTTT. As protein: CASSEQAANSPLHF.

This chain links TRBV13 with TRBJ2-6; no definite D call. The V gene's germline CDR1 is PRHDT and CDR2 FYEKMQ (reference sequence). The CDR3 is made up of 16 amino acids. Trimming took 0 bases from V and 0 from J, leaving 6 bases between them. The CDR3 here is CASSLGTPSGANVLTF. DNA of the CDR3: TGTGCCAGCAGCTTAGGGACACCCTCTGGGGCCAACGTCCTGACTTTC.

V and J are TRBV19 and TRBJ2-7, with D perhaps TRBD2 (5 bases). Germline loops: CDR1 LNHDA, CDR2 SQIVND (reference sequence). V shed 3 bases and J shed 3 bases, with 6 bases lying between them. This CDR3 has 12 residues. CDR3 coding DNA: TGTGCCAGTAGTATGGGGAGCTACGAGCAGTACTTC. Its translation is CASSMGSYEQYF.